This TCR beta chain was profiled in a study of response to subunit inactivated influenza vaccine. TCRdb itself ran the RT-PCR reads through MiXCR, one entry per CDR3 protein. The data contain hundreds of thousands of distinct CDR3 sequences, less than 20% of them singletons. V dropped 1 base and J dropped 7; count of bases not matched to a gene: 12. CDR1 is SQVTM and CDR2 is ANQGSEA in the germline V gene. The CDR3 is 16 residues long. The receptor was isolated from a man between 50 and 59 years old who received an inactivated influenza vaccine. This chain links TRBV29-1 with TRBJ2-1; the match to TRBD2 covers 8 bases. This material consisted of PBMCs from blood, taken 4 to 6 days after vaccination. As DNA, the CDR3 is TGCAGCGTTGAAGCAGGCCTAGCGGGTTACAGGAATGAGCAGTTCTTC. Translated, it gives CSVEAGLAGYRNEQFF.